This entry features one T cell receptor beta chain sequence. This entry comes from a study of blood T cell repertoires in COVID-19. Study details: From T cells, B-cell-depleted T cells, or PBMCs came the material, which was cDNA or gDNA.

V trimming: 0 bases; J trimming: 12 bases; junction bases outside the gene matches: 8. CDR1 and CDR2 (germline): MGHRA, YSYEKL. This CDR3 spans 14 amino acids. Those who participated ranged in age from about 18 to 89 years and resided in about two dozen US areas. Participants were placed into cohorts based on the clinical history they reported. Authors' methods: Nucleated cell counts were estimated from reference gene primer amplification. Here immunoSEQ multiplex PCR was the method, and the copy in TCRdb shows in-frame clones only, minus some. V and J calls and clone size are given by that table; D and trimming were obtained from the DNA. The data hold 200,000 or so clones, with over 75% observed a single time.

The clonotype originates from a young woman who had been exposed to COVID-19. The chain employs TRBV4-1 and TRBJ1-2; TRBD1 agrees at 9 bases. The sequencing sample was made of PBMCs or T cells enriched from blood (not recorded which). The CDR3 reads CASSQDSRTGVHTF. The CDR3 DNA is TGCGCCAGCAGCCAAGATTCGAGGACAGGGGTGCACACCTTC.